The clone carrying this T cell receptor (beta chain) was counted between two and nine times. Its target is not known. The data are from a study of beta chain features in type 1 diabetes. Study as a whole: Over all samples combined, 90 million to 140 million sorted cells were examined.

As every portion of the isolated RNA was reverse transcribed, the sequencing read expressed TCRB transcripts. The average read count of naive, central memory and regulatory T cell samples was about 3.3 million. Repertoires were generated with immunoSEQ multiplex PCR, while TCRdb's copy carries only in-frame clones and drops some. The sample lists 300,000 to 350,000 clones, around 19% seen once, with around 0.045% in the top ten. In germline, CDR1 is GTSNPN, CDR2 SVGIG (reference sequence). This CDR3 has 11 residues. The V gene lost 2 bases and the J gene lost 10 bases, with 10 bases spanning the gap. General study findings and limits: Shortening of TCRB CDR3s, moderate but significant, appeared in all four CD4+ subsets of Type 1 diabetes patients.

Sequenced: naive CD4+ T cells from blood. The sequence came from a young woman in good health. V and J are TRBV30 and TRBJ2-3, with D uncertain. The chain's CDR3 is CAWSSGSPQYF. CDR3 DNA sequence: TGTGCCTGGAGTTCAGGCAGTCCGCAGTATTTT.